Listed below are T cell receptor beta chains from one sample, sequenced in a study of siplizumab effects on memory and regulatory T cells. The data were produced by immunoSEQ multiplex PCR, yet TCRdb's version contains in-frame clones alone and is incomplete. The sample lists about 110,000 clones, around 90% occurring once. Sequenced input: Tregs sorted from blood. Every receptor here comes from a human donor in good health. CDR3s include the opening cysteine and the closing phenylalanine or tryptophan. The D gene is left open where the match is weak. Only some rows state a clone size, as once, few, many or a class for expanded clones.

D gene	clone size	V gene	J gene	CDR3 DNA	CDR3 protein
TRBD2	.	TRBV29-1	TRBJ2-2	TGCAGCGTTCGGACTAGCGGGCGCGGGGAGCTGTTTTTT	CSVRTSGRGELFF
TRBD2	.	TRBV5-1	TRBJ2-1	TGCGCCAGCAGCCCCGGGACTAGCGGCTTCAATGAGCAGTTCTTC	CASSPGTSGFNEQFF
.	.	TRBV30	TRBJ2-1	TGTGCCTGGAGTGGAAAGCTAGGGTACAATGAGCAGTTCTTC	CAWSGKLGYNEQFF
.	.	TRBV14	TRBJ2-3	TGTGCCAGCAGCCAAGTGCGGCAGGGCAGGACAGATACGCAGTATTTT	CASSQVRQGRTDTQYF
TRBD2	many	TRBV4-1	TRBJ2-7	TGCGCCAGCAGCGGCGAAGGACTAGCCACCTCCGAGCAGTACTTC	CASSGEGLATSEQYF
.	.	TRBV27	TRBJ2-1	TGTGCCAGCAACGTGGACACGACAAGCTCCTACAATGAGCAGTTCTTC	CASNVDTTSSYNEQFF
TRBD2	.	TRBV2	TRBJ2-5	TGTGCCAGCAGTGAACTAGCGGTTCAGTCAGAGACCCAGTACTTC	CASSELAVQSETQYF
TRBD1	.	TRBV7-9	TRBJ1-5	TGTGCCAGCAGCCCGGGACAGCAAATTAATCAGCCCCAGCATTTT	CASSPGQQINQPQHF
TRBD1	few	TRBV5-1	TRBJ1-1	TGCGCCAGCAGCTTGGCGACAGGGGCATTCAACACTGAAGCTTTCTTT	CASSLATGAFNTEAFF
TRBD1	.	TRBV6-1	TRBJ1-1	TGTGCCAGCAGTGCGGAACAGGGGATTGAAGCTTTCTTT	CASSAEQGIEAFF
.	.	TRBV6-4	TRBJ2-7	TGTGCCAGTCTTCCCCCCAAGGCTAGCAACTACGAGCAGTACTTC	CASLPPKASNYEQYF
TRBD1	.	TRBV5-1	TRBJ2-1	TGCGCCAGCAGCTTGGCTCAGGGGGCGAATGAGCAGTTCTTC	CASSLAQGANEQFF
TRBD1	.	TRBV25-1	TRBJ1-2	TGTGCCAGCAGTGTTTTGACAGGGGGCTATAGTGGCTACACCTTC	CASSVLTGGYSGYTF
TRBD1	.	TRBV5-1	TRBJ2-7	TGCGCCAGCAAACCGGGACAGTCCTACGAGCAGTACTTC	CASKPGQSYEQYF
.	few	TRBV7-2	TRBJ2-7	TGTGCCAGCAGCTTAGACTTTCGCGAGCAGTACTTC	CASSLDFREQYF
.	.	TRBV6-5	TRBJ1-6	TGTGCCAGCAGTTACTCCCAAGGGAGTGGTAATTCACCCCTCCACTTT	CASSYSQGSGNSPLHF
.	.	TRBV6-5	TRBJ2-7	TGTGCCAGCAGTTTCCGTAGCGACGTTGCCTACGAGCAGTACTTC	CASSFRSDVAYEQYF
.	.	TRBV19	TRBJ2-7	TGTGCCAGTAGTATAGTGTGGTCAGGGGCCTACGAGCAGTACTTC	CASSIVWSGAYEQYF
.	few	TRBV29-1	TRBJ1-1	TGCAGCGTTGGATACGGGGCTAACACTGAAGCTTTCTTT	CSVGYGANTEAFF
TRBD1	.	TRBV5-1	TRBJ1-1	TGCGCCAGCAGCCTGGGACAGGGGGCGGGTAACACTGAAGCTTTCTTT	CASSLGQGAGNTEAFF
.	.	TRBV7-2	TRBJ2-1	TGTGCCAGCAGCGGTGTGAGGGGTGAGCAGTTCTTC	CASSGVRGEQFF
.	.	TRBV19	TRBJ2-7	TGTGCCAGTAGGCGAAGGGACTTATACGAGCAGTACTTC	CASRRRDLYEQYF
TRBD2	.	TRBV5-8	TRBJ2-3	TGTGCCAGCAGAAAGCGGGGTACAGATACGCAGTATTTT	CASRKRGTDTQYF
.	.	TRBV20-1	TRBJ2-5	TGCAGTGCTAGGGATCTGGAGACCCAGTACTTC	CSARDLETQYF
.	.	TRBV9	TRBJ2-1	TGTGCCAGCAGCACCTTTTGGGGAAATGAGCAGTTCTTC	CASSTFWGNEQFF
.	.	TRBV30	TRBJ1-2	TGTGCCTCTAGAGTCTATGGCTACACCTTC	CASRVYGYTF
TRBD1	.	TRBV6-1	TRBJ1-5	TGTGCCAGCAGCGTGACAGGGGGCGGCAATCAGCCCCAGCATTTT	CASSVTGGGNQPQHF
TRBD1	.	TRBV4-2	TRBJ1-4	TGTGCCAGCAGCTTCCGACAGGGCACTAATGAAAAACTGTTTTTT	CASSFRQGTNEKLFF
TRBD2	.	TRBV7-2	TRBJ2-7	TGTGCCAGCAGACGCGGACTAGCGGTTTCCTACGAGCAGTACTTC	CASRRGLAVSYEQYF
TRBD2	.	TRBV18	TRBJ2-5	TGTGCCAGCCTCTGGACTAGCGGGAAAAAGACCCAGTACTTC	CASLWTSGKKTQYF
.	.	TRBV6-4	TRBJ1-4	TGTGCCAGCACCCTTTACAGGGCCTCAACTAATGAAAAACTGTTTTTT	CASTLYRASTNEKLFF
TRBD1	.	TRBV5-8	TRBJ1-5	TGTGCCAGCAGTCAAGGGGGCCTCAGCAATCAGCCCCAGCATTTT	CASSQGGLSNQPQHF
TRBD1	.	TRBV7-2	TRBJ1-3	TGTGCCAGCAGGGGGACAGGGCAAGGAAACACCATATATTTT	CASRGTGQGNTIYF
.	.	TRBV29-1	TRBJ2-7	TGCAGCGTTGAGGGCGCCTACGAGCAGTACTTC	CSVEGAYEQYF
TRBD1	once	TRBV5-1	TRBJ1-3	TGCGCCAGTACCTCCGGACAGGGGTTGTTCGAACGAAACACCATATATTTT	CASTSGQGLFERNTIYF
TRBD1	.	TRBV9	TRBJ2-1	TGTGCCAGCAGCGTAGCTTTGAGGGGGCTGGGCAATGAGCAGTTCTTC	CASSVALRGLGNEQFF
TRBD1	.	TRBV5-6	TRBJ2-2	TGTGCCAGCAGCTGGGGCGTCGGGACAGGGCCGGCTAACACCGGGGAGCTGTTTTTT	CASSWGVGTGPANTGELFF
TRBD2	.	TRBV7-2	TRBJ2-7	TGTGCCAGCAGCTTGGAACTAGCGGGGGACTACGAGCAGTACTTC	CASSLELAGDYEQYF
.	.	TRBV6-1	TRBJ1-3	TGTGCCAGCACTAACCTGGGAGGAAACACCATATATTTT	CASTNLGGNTIYF
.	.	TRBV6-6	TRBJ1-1	TGTGCCAGCAGTTTCTCGAGTTGGGAGGGCACTGAAGCTTTCTTT	CASSFSSWEGTEAFF
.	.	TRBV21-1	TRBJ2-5	TGTGCCAGCAGCAAAGAGGGGGGAGTTTTGGAAGAGACCCAGTACTTC	CASSKEGGVLEETQYF
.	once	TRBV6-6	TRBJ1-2	TGTGCCAGCAGTTTCAGGTTGGCAGGCTATGGCTACACCTTC	CASSFRLAGYGYTF
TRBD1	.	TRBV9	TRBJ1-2	TGTGCCAGCAGCGTAGTGGACAGGGGAGGCTATGGCTACACCTTC	CASSVVDRGGYGYTF
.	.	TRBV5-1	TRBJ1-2	TGCGCCAGCGGGGGTCTCGCTAACTATGGCTACACCTTC	CASGGLANYGYTF
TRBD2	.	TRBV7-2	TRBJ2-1	TGTGCCAGCAGAGTAACTAGCGGGGGGACCTACAATGAGCAGTTCTTC	CASRVTSGGTYNEQFF
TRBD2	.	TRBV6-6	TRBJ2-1	TGTGCCAGCAGGAGGACGGGGGGGGATGAGCAGTTCTTC	CASRRTGGDEQFF
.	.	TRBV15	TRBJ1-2	TGTGCCACCAGTCCCGACCCGGGGGCTAACTATGGCTACACCTTC	CATSPDPGANYGYTF
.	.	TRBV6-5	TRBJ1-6	TGTGCCAGCAGGGTCCCTAATTCACCCCTCCACTTT	CASRVPNSPLHF
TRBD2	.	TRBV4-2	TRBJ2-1	TGTGCCAGCAGCCAGTCGCGGGAGAATGAGCAGTTCTTC	CASSQSRENEQFF
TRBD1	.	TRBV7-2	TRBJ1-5	TGTGCCAGCAGCTTAGGTTGGGGCAGGGGGAATAGCAATCAGCCCCAGCATTTT	CASSLGWGRGNSNQPQHF
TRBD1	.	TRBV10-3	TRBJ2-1	TGTGCCATCAAACAGGACAGGCGGGCCTACAATGAGCAGTTCTTC	CAIKQDRRAYNEQFF
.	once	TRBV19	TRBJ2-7	TGTGCCAGTAGTATAGCGGGGGACTACGAGCAGTACTTC	CASSIAGDYEQYF